This entry lists 24 T cell receptor beta chains sequenced from one sample in a study of identical twins. TCRdb re-called the 5' RACE reads through MiXCR, storing one row per CDR3 protein. The profile shows 280,000 or so distinct CDR3 sequences, under 9% of them singletons. These data also formed part of another study, on yellow fever vaccine responses in identical twins.

Input material: memory (CD45RO+) T cells sorted from blood. All receptors come from a woman younger than 35 in good health.

This clonotype was seen repeatedly, ten times or more. The chain carries TRBV20-1 and TRBJ2-5; D is unresolved. The CDR3 length is 15 residues. The V end lost 0 bases, the J end lost 0 bases, and 11 bases lay between the germline ends. Germline V gives CDR1 DFQATT, CDR2 SNEGSKA (reference sequence). The CDR3 loop is CSARDLTRYQETQYF. CDR3 in DNA: TGCAGTGCTAGAGATCTGACCAGATACCAAGAGACCCAGTACTTC.

This clonotype was counted ten times or more. This chain connects TRBV24-1 to TRBJ2-3; possibly TRBD2 for D (5 bases). The germline V gene encodes CDR1 KGHDR and CDR2 SFDVKD. The CDR3 runs 13 residues. Trimming stripped 9 bases from V and 6 bases from J, with 15 bases between. The CDR3 here is CATEGASWDTQYF. The CDR3 nucleotides read TGTGCCACCGAGGGCGCTTCGTGGGATACGCAGTATTTT.

This clonotype was recorded at least ten times. The chain is built from TRBV10-3 and TRBJ2-6, with no clear D. Germline V gene data show CDR1 as ENHRY and CDR2 as SYGVKD. This CDR3 spans 18 amino acids. V lost 5 bases and J lost 0, with 17 bases in between. The CDR3 coding sequence is TGTGCCATCAGTCCCTCGGGTACTCCCAGCTCTGGGGCCAACGTCCTGACTTTC. This sequence encodes CAISPSGTPSSGANVLTF.

This clonotype was seen more than once but under ten times. The V gene is TRBV27, the J gene TRBJ2-1, with 11 bases that match TRBD2. The CDR3 spans 16 residues. The V segment lost 3 bases and the J segment 5 bases; nucleotides outside the gene matches: 6. Germline CDR1 and CDR2: MNHEY and SMNVEV (reference sequence). Written as DNA, the CDR3 is TGTGCCAGCAGTTTTTCACTAGCGGGAGTTGACAATGAGCAGTTCTTC. Residues: CASSFSLAGVDNEQFF.

This clonotype was seen only a few times. The CDR3 DNA follows: TGCAGCGTTGCCGGGACAGGGGTCAACAATGAGCAGTTCTTC. Protein sequence: CSVAGTGVNNEQFF. The chain is built from TRBV29-1 and TRBJ2-1; the match to TRBD1 covers 10 bases. The germline V gene encodes CDR1 SQVTM and CDR2 ANQGSEA. CDR3 size: 14 residues. Trimming cost V 4 bases and J 5 bases; bases outside gene matches: 5.

This clonotype was recorded at least ten times. V and J are TRBV20-1 and TRBJ2-1, with 12 bases fitting TRBD2. The CDR3 sequence is 17 residues long. Germline-derived CDR1 and CDR2 are DFQATT and SNEGSKA (reference sequence). Unmatched junction bases numbered 7, after V lost 0 bases and J lost 4 bases. The CDR3: CSARESTSGSWYNEQFF. In DNA, the CDR3 is TGCAGTGCTAGAGAGTCGACTAGCGGGAGCTGGTACAATGAGCAGTTCTTC.

This clonotype was picked up a small number of times. V and J are TRBV5-6 and TRBJ2-5; 9 bases line up with TRBD1. The J segment lost 4 bases and the V segment lost 4 bases, leaving 8 bases of the junction unmatched. The CDR3 consists of 15 residues. Looked up from germline, CDR1 is SGHDT and CDR2 is YYEEEE. This CDR3 reads CASSGRDRETETQYF. Written as DNA, the CDR3 is TGTGCCAGCAGCGGCCGGGACAGGGAAACAGAGACCCAGTACTTC.

V and J are TRBV7-9 and TRBJ2-1; 8 bases fit TRBD2. Trimming cost V 8 bases and J 9 bases; bases outside gene matches: 0. Germline CDR1 and CDR2: SEHNR and FQNEAQ (reference sequence). The CDR3 runs 10 residues. The DNA for the CDR3 is TGTGCCAGCCGGGGGGGTGAGCAGTTCTTC. Its translation is CASRGGEQFF.

This clonotype was observed at least ten times. The chain has TRBV10-3 and TRBJ2-1; D perhaps matches TRBD2 (5 bases). This CDR3 is built from 15 residues. Germline V CDR1 and CDR2: ENHRY, SYGVKD. The ends were cut back, 3 bases at V and 0 bases at J, with 9 bases in the middle. The CDR3 bases are TGTGCCATCAGTGAATCTCGGGGCTCCTACAATGAGCAGTTCTTC. Its protein is CAISESRGSYNEQFF.

The chain is built from TRBV2 and TRBJ2-7, with 9 bases lining up with TRBD2. Germline assignment: CDR1 SNHLY and CDR2 FYNNEI. The CDR3 extends over 15 amino acids. The ends lost 2 bases at V and 10 bases at J; junction bases unmatched: 12. The CDR3 DNA reads as TGTGCCAGCAGTGAAAGCCCCAGCGGGGGGACGTTTCAGTACGTC. Translating gives CASSESPSGGTFQYV.

This clonotype occurred many times. V and J are TRBV5-5 and TRBJ1-4; 8 positions match TRBD1. Losses at the gene ends were 4 bases for V and 3 bases for J; bases not matched to a gene: 2. The CDR3 totals 14 residues. Germline V lookup: CDR1 SGHKS, CDR2 YYEKEE (reference sequence). DNA of the CDR3: TGTGCCAGCAGCCCGGGACAGGCTAATGAAAAACTGTTTTTT. Residues: CASSPGQANEKLFF.

This clonotype was counted at least ten times. The chain employs TRBV6-2 or TRBV6-3 and TRBJ1-1; D perhaps matches TRBD1 (5 bases). This CDR3 has 14 residues. Looked up from germline, CDR1 is MNHEY and CDR2 is SVGEGT. V was clipped by 0 bases and J by 4 bases, with 9 bases between them. The CDR3 nucleotides read TGTGCCAGCAGTTACTCGGCAGGGCTCACTGAAGCTTTCTTT. Its translation: CASSYSAGLTEAFF.

This clonotype was picked up a small number of times. The rearrangement links TRBV10-3 to TRBJ1-6, with D possibly being TRBD1 (5 bases). The CDR3 is 13 residues long. V dropped 8 bases and J dropped 8 bases, with 13 bases sitting between them. The germline gives CDR1 ENHRY, CDR2 SYGVKD. The CDR3 nucleotides are TGTGCCATCGGGGGGAGGTTTGATTCACCCCTCCACTTT. Its protein is CAIGGRFDSPLHF.

This clonotype came up a few times. The V call is TRBV4-1, the J call TRBJ2-7; 14 bases line up with TRBD2. The ends lost 4 bases at V and 6 bases at J; junction bases unmatched: 5. This CDR3 is 15 amino acids long. CDR1 is MGHRA, CDR2 YSYEKL, per germline. CDR3 residues: CASSRGLAGGTEQYV. CDR3 DNA: TGCGCCAGCAGCCGAGGACTAGCGGGGGGAACCGAGCAGTACGTC.

The genes are TRBV7-6 and TRBJ2-3; a weak D match, TRBD2 (6 bases). The germline V gene encodes CDR1 SGHVS and CDR2 FNYEAQ. V was pared by 0 bases and J by 0 bases, with 13 bases between. The CDR3 covers 17 residues. Here the CDR3 reads CASSLAFGSFSTDTQYF. As DNA, the CDR3 is TGTGCCAGCAGCTTAGCGTTCGGGAGTTTCAGCACAGATACGCAGTATTTT.

A few counts support this clonotype. At one boundary the junction diverges from the germline segment, which might be a read error. The chain carries TRBV6-1 and TRBJ2-7; D uncertain. The CDR3 length is 14 residues. The germline gives CDR1 MNHNS, CDR2 SASEGT. This chain's CDR3 is CASNEFPSSYEQYF. The CDR3 nucleotides read TGTGCCAGCAATGAATTCCCGAGCTCCTACGAGCAGTACTTC.

This clonotype has at least ten counts. The chain employs TRBV20-1 and TRBJ2-5; TRBD2 matches at 8 bases. The junction had 15 bases not matched to a gene; V was cut back by 5 bases and J by 1 base. From germline, CDR1 is DFQATT and CDR2 SNEGSKA (reference sequence). This CDR3 has 17 amino acids. The chain's CDR3 is CSAETGGASGPQETQYF. The CDR3 region has the DNA TGCAGTGCTGAGACGGGTGGGGCTAGCGGGCCCCAAGAGACCCAGTACTTC.

The chain joins TRBV7-9 to TRBJ1-1; TRBD1 might be the D (5 bases). The V end lost 4 bases, the J end lost 8 bases, and 17 bases lay between the germline ends. The CDR3 runs 14 residues. CDR1 is SEHNR, CDR2 FQNEAQ, per germline (reference sequence). CDR3 nucleotide sequence: TGTGCCAGCAGCTCCCCTTGGAGGGACCTCGAAGCTTTCTTT. Amino acids: CASSSPWRDLEAFF.

This clonotype appeared many times. The gene calls are TRBV5-1 and TRBJ2-1, with D uncertain. Germline V gene sequence: CDR1 SGHRS, CDR2 YFSETQ. CDR3 length: 15 residues. The V end lost 2 bases, the J end lost 1 base, and 10 bases lay between the germline ends. The CDR3 nucleotides read TGCGCCAGCAGCTTACCTTCCACTTCCTACAATGAGCAGTTCTTC. Translating gives CASSLPSTSYNEQFF.

The CDR3 coding sequence is TGTGCCAGCAGTGACTCTCTGGGGGGGAATGAGCAGTTCTTC. Amino acids: CASSDSLGGNEQFF. The chain carries TRBV6-4 and TRBJ2-1, with 7 bases identical to TRBD2. The germline V gene has CDR1 MRHNA and CDR2 SNTAGT. V lost 0 bases to trimming and J lost 7 bases; unmatched junction nucleotides: 3. The CDR3 contains 14 residues.

This clonotype was counted a few times. DNA for the CDR3: TGTGCCAGCAGCTGGACAATCACAGATACGCAGTATTTT. This codes for CASSWTITDTQYF. This chain joins TRBV7-6 and TRBJ2-3; TRBD1 is a possible D gene (5 bases). CDR3 length equals 13 residues. CDR1 and CDR2 (germline): SGHVS, FNYEAQ. Trimming removed 4 bases at V and 2 bases at J, with 7 bases between.

A few counts support this clonotype. This chain connects TRBV7-6 to TRBJ2-3, with TRBD2 as a possible D gene (5 bases). The CDR3 runs to 15 residues. Per the germline V gene, CDR1 is SGHVS and CDR2 is FNYEAQ. V lost 0 bases to trimming and J lost 1 base, with 8 bases between them. The CDR3 protein is CASSLADWGTDTQYF. CDR3 bases: TGTGCCAGCAGCTTAGCGGACTGGGGCACAGATACGCAGTATTTT.

The V call is TRBV7-9, the J call TRBJ2-3; D remains unclear. This CDR3 has 14 amino acids. From germline, CDR1 is SEHNR and CDR2 FQNEAQ (reference sequence). V gave up 5 bases and J gave up 0 bases, with 9 bases separating them. CDR3 DNA sequence: TGTGCCAGCAGCAGTAGCCCTAGCACAGATACGCAGTATTTT. The encoded protein is CASSSSPSTDTQYF. The full variable domain, rest sourced from reference TRBV7-9 and TRBJ2-3, is DTGVSQNPRHKITKRGQNVTFRCDPISEHNRLYWYRQTLGQGPEFLTYFQNEAQLEKSRLLSDRFSAERPKGSFSTLEIQRTEQGDSAMYLCASSSSPSTDTQYFGPGTRLTVL.

This clonotype was picked up a small number of times. The chain carries TRBV2 and TRBJ2-7; no reliable D call. Germline V lookup: CDR1 SNHLY, CDR2 FYNNEI. The ends were cut back, 2 bases at V and 6 bases at J, with 5 bases in the middle. This CDR3 is 11 amino acids long. The CDR3, as DNA: TGTGCCAGCAGTGAATGGGGCGAGCAGTACTTC. Amino acids: CASSEWGEQYF.